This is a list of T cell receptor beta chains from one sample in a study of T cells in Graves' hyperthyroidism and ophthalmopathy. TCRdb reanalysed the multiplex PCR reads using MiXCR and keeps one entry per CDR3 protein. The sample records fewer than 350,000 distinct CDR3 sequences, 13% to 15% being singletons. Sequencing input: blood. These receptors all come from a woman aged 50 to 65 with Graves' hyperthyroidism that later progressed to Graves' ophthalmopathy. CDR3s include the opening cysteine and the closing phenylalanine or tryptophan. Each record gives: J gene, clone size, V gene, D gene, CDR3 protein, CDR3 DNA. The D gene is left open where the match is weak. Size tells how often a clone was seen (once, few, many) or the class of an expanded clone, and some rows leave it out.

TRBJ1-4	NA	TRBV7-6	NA	CASSLLPATNEKLFF	TGTGCCAGCAGCTTGCTGCCGGCAACTAATGAAAAACTGTTTTTT
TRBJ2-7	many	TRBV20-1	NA	CSARGGANEQYF	TGCAGTGCTAGAGGTGGAGCTAACGAGCAGTACTTC
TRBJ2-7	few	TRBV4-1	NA	CASSQEARGYEQYF	TGCGCCAGCAGCCAAGAGGCCCGAGGCTACGAGCAGTACTTC
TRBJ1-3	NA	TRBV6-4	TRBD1	CASRDRGRGNTIYF	TGTGCCAGCAGGGACAGGGGGAGAGGAAACACCATATATTTT
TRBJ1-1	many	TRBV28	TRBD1	CASSPSTGAGWNTEAFF	TGTGCCAGCAGTCCTTCGACAGGGGCGGGATGGAACACTGAAGCTTTCTTT
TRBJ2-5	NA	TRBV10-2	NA	CASREGWETQYF	TGCGCCAGCAGGGAAGGGTGGGAGACCCAGTACTTC
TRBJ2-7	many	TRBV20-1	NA	CSGKVRTSYEQYF	TGCAGTGGTAAAGTTAGGACAAGCTACGAGCAGTACTTC
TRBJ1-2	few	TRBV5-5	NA	CASSSGRTSYGYTF	TGTGCCAGCAGCTCAGGGCGGACTAGCTATGGCTACACCTTC
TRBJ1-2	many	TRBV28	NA	CASTADNYGYTF	TGTGCCAGTACGGCGGATAACTATGGCTACACCTTC
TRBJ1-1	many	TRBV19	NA	CASSIMSTVNTEAFF	TGTGCCAGTAGTATAATGTCGACCGTGAACACTGAAGCTTTCTTT
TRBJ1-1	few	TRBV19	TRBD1	CASTRRYEGTGAEAFF	TGTGCCAGTACCCGGCGATATGAGGGCACAGGGGCTGAAGCTTTCTTT
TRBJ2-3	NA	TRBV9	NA	CASSWGGQTTDTQYF	TGTGCCAGCAGCTGGGGGGGGCAGACCACAGATACGCAGTATTTT
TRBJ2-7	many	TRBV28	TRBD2	CASRDLGLGTYEQYF	TGTGCCAGCAGGGACCTGGGACTAGGAACCTACGAGCAGTACTTC
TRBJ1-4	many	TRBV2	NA	CASSEMMEGDEKLFF	TGTGCCAGCAGTGAAATGATGGAAGGGGATGAAAAACTGTTTTTT
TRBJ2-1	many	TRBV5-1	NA	CASSSHSGGYNEQFF	TGCGCCAGCAGCTCCCATAGCGGAGGCTACAATGAGCAGTTCTTC
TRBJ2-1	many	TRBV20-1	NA	CSTPGQRTYNEQFF	TGCAGCACTCCCGGCCAGCGGACCTACAATGAGCAGTTCTTC
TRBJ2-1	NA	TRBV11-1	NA	CASRHRDLTPDEQFF	TGTGCCAGCAGACACCGGGACCTGACGCCCGATGAGCAGTTCTTC
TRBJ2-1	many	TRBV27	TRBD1	CASSLGQGLNEQFF	TGTGCCAGCAGTCTGGGACAGGGTCTCAATGAGCAGTTCTTC
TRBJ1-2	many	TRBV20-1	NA	CSARVSEGYTF	TGCAGTGCTAGAGTTTCGGAGGGCTACACCTTC
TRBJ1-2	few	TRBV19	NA	CASSTGTQYGYTF	TGTGCCAGTAGTACCGGGACTCAGTATGGCTACACCTTC
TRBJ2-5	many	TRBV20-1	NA	CSATNRDPGEETQYF	TGCAGTGCTACTAACCGGGACCCCGGGGAAGAGACCCAGTACTTC
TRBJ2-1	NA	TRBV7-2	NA	CASSRDPGDNEQFF	TGTGCCAGCAGCCGGGACCCGGGGGACAATGAGCAGTTCTTC
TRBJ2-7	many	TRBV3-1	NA	CASSPRTRYEQYF	TGTGCCAGCAGCCCGCGGACCCGCTACGAGCAGTACTTC
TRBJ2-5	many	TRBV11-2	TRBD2	CASSRTSGQETQYF	TGTGCCAGCAGCCGGACTAGCGGCCAAGAGACCCAGTACTTC
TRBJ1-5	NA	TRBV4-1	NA	CASSQESQGRRVGQPQHF	TGCGCCAGCAGCCAAGAGAGCCAGGGGCGAAGGGTAGGTCAGCCCCAGCATTTT